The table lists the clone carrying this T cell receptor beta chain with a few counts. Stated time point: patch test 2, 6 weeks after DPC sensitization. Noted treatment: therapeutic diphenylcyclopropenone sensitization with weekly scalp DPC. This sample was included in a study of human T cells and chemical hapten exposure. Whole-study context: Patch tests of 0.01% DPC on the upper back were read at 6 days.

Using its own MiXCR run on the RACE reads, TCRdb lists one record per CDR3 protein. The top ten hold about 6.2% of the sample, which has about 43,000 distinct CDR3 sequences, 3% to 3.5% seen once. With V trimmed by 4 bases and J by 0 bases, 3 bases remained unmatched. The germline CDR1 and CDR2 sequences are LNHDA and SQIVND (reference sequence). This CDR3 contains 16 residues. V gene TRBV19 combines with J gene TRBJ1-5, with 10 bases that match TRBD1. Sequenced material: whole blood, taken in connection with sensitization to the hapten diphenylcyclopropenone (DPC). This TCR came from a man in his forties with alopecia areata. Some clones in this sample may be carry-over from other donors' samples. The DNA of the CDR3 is TGTGCCAGTAGTACTGGGACAGGGGATAGCAATCAGCCCCAGCATTTT. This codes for CASSTGTGDSNQPQHF.